In its sample, the clone carrying this T cell receptor (beta chain) ranks as medium-sized (0.01 to 0.1%). The data stem from a study of T cells after yellow fever vaccination. Making TCR cDNA involved 5'RACE template switching, which added UMIs and a universal primer site. One entry per CDR3 protein results from TCRdb running MiXCR on the 5' RACE reads. The profile shows fewer than 350,000 distinct CDR3 sequences, roughly 8.7% of them singletons. Germline values: CDR1 MNHNS, CDR2 SASEGT. There are 14 residues in the CDR3. The ends lost 9 bases at V and 7 bases at J; junction bases unmatched: 9. The clonotype originates from a man aged 18 to 30 who received the YFV17D yellow fever vaccine. The V and J genes are TRBV6-1 and TRBJ2-4; TRBD1 matches at 10 bases. The sequenced sample was PBMCs, obtained on the day of the first yellow fever vaccination. CDR3 DNA: TGTGCCAGTGACAGGGGGCTCCTAGGGAACATTCAGTACTTC. This codes for CASDRGLLGNIQYF.